This T cell receptor beta chain is from a study of control samples from healthy donors and cancer patients. The CDR3 spans 14 residues. The germline V gene has CDR1 LNHDA and CDR2 SQIVND (reference sequence). Trimming shortened V by 4 bases and J by 0 bases, and 7 bases separated the two germline ends. Profiling relied on immunoSEQ multiplex PCR, and the TCRdb table lists in-frame clones only, not all of them. The sample has about 130,000 clones, roughly 92% seen once; the top ten hold 4.5% to 7%. The sequencing input was blood. This clonotype originated in a man aged 18 to 29 in good health. The chain employs TRBV19 and TRBJ1-3; D gene unclear. CDR3 bases: TGTGCCAGTAGTACACGGAGCTCTGGAAACACCATATATTTT. This sequence encodes CASSTRSSGNTIYF.